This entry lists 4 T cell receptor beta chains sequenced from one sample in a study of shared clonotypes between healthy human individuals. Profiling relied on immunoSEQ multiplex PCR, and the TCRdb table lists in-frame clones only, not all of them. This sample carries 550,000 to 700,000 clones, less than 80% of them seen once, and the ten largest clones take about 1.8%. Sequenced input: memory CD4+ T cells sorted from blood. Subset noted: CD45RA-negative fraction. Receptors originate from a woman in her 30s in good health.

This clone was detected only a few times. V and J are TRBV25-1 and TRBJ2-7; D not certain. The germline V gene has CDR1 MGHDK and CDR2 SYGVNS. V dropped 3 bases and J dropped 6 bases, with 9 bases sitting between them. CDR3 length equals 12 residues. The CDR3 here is CASSEKSGEQYF. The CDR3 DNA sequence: TGTGCCAGCAGTGAGAAATCCGGCGAGCAGTACTTC.

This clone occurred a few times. CDR3 in amino acids: CASSPTSGISNNEQFF. The CDR3 DNA sequence: TGTGCCAGCAGTCCGACTAGCGGGATTTCGAACAATGAGCAGTTCTTC. The chain carries TRBV27 and TRBJ2-1; 11 bases are shared with TRBD2. V shed 5 bases, J shed 5 bases, and the junction held 8 bases outside the gene matches. The CDR3 is made up of 16 amino acids. Germline V gene data show CDR1 as MNHEY and CDR2 as SMNVEV (reference sequence).

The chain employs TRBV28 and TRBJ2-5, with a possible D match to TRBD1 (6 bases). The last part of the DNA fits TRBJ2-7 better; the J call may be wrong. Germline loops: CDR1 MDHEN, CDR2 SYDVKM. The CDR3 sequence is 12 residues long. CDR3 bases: TGTGCCAGCCAGGGGTTGTACTACGAGCAGTACTTC. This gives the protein CASQGLYYEQYF.

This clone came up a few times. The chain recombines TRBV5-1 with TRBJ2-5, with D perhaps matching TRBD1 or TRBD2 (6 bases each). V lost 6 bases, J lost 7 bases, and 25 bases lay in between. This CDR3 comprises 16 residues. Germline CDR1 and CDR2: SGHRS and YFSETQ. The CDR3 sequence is CASNDRGRGKAGTQYF. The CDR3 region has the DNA TGCGCCAGCAACGATCGAGGCAGGGGAAAAGCGGGGACCCAGTACTTC.